This T cell receptor beta chain stems from a study of regulatory T cells in long-lasting Graves disease. Arm-PCR with iRepertoire HTBI primers amplified the CDR3 regions for these TCR beta libraries. In TCRdb, the multiplex PCR reads were re-called with MiXCR into one record per CDR3 protein. The table includes roughly 320,000 distinct CDR3 sequences, roughly 17% detected once. Time point specified: newly diagnosed GD, antithyroid drugs for less than 3 months. Preparation of the TCR library used RNA extracted from PBMCs. This clonotype has ten or more counts. What it binds is unknown. Study-level results: Favored gene segments in persistent disease were TRBV28, TRBJ1-2 and TRBJ2-5.

Germline-derived CDR1 and CDR2 are SNHLY and FYNNEI. The V and J ends lost 6 bases and 5 bases, in that order; junction bases with no gene match: 8. The CDR3 loop spans 14 amino acids. This sample was shared with a second study, whose subject was T cells in Graves' hyperthyroidism and ophthalmopathy. From that second work: Progression to ophthalmopathy was predicted a median of approximately 6.4 months early.

The material sequenced was peripheral blood mononuclear cells (PBMCs), taken at new diagnosis, from a patient treated with antithyroid drugs. The gene calls are TRBV2 and TRBJ2-5; TRBD1 aligns across 8 bases. This receptor was taken from a man aged 35 to 55 with Graves disease. The CDR3 reads CASRRTGMGETQYF. CDR3 sequence (DNA): TGTGCCAGCAGAAGGACAGGGATGGGGGAGACCCAGTACTTC.